Listed below are T cell receptor beta chains from one sample, sequenced in a study of graft-versus-host responses after intestinal transplantation. The method was immunoSEQ multiplex PCR; TCRdb's version includes in-frame clones alone and lacks a portion of them. The sample holds roughly 97,000 clones, approximately 90% seen once. The specimen comprised PBMCs, sampled about 450 days after intestinal transplant. The receptors originated from a human patient who received an intestinal transplant, so some T cells may come from the graft donor. The CDR3 runs from the conserved cysteine through the conserved F or W. D genes are given only for firm matches. Clone size, where shown, is once, few, many, or a class for clones that have expanded.

cdr3_length | clone_size | d_call | j_call | v_call | cdr3_aa | cdr3_nt
13 | . | . | TRBJ1-2 | TRBV5-4 | CASSLAPFYGYTF | TGTGCCAGCAGCTTGGCTCCATTCTATGGCTACACCTTC
15 | . | TRBD1 | TRBJ2-1 | TRBV9 | CASNPTGGSYNEQFF | TGTGCCAGCAACCCCACAGGGGGATCCTACAATGAGCAGTTCTTC
14 | . | . | TRBJ2-7 | TRBV7-2 | CASSLWGGTYEQYF | TGTGCCAGCAGCTTATGGGGGGGCACCTACGAGCAGTACTTC
16 | . | . | TRBJ2-7 | TRBV13 | CASSFSLGTASYEQYF | TGTGCCAGCAGCTTTAGTCTCGGAACAGCATCCTACGAGCAGTACTTC
15 | . | TRBD1 | TRBJ1-5 | TRBV6-1 | CASSPQGEGNQPQHF | TGTGCCAGCAGTCCCCAGGGGGAGGGCAATCAGCCCCAGCATTTT
13 | . | TRBD1 | TRBJ1-6 | TRBV19 | CASRGTGDSPLHF | TGTGCCAGCCGGGGGACAGGGGATTCACCCCTCCACTTT
14 | . | . | TRBJ1-1 | TRBV2 | CAGRQWMRDTEAFF | TGTGCCGGACGTCAATGGATGAGGGACACTGAAGCTTTCTTT
17 | . | TRBD1 | TRBJ2-7 | TRBV29-1 | CSVEESGGQGLTYEQYF | TGCAGCGTTGAAGAATCGGGGGGACAGGGTCTCACCTACGAGCAGTACTTC
14 | . | . | TRBJ2-3 | TRBV12-5 | CASGSDMLTDTQYF | TGTGCTAGTGGTTCGGACATGTTGACAGATACGCAGTATTTT
14 | . | . | TRBJ1-4 | TRBV6-5 | CASALWDRNEKLFF | TGTGCCAGCGCTCTGTGGGACCGTAATGAAAAACTGTTTTTT
14 | . | TRBD2 | TRBJ2-7 | TRBV25-1 | CASRIAGASYEQYF | TGTGCCAGCAGAATAGCGGGTGCCTCCTACGAGCAGTACTTC
15 | . | TRBD2 | TRBJ2-1 | TRBV6-5 | CASRLQPSGVYEQFF | TGTGCCAGCAGACTACAGCCTAGCGGGGTCTATGAGCAGTTCTTC
14 | . | . | TRBJ2-7 | TRBV6-6 | CASSPTQQGYEQYF | TGTGCCAGCAGCCCAACCCAACAGGGCTACGAGCAGTACTTC
16 | . | TRBD1 | TRBJ1-3 | TRBV5-1 | CASSLGQGARGNTIYF | TGCGCCAGCAGCTTGGGGCAGGGGGCGCGAGGAAACACCATATATTTT
12 | . | . | TRBJ1-1 | TRBV2 | CASSASDFEAFF | TGTGCCAGCAGTGCATCAGACTTTGAAGCTTTCTTT
15 | once | . | TRBJ1-2 | TRBV19 | CASSIEGPLLYGYTF | TGTGCCAGTAGTATAGAAGGTCCTCTACTCTATGGCTACACCTTC
14 | . | TRBD2 | TRBJ2-1 | TRBV6-5 | CASSYSLSGYEQFF | TGTGCCAGCAGTTACAGCCTTAGCGGGTATGAGCAGTTCTTC
16 | . | TRBD1 | TRBJ1-1 | TRBV7-2 | CASSRRGGQGVIGSFF | TGTGCCAGCAGCCGACGCGGCGGACAGGGGGTGATCGGTTCTTTCTTT
16 | . | TRBD1 | TRBJ1-1 | TRBV10-3 | CAISRGAGQVNTEAFF | TGTGCCATCAGCCGGGGGGCCGGACAGGTTAACACTGAAGCTTTCTTT
10 | . | . | TRBJ1-1 | TRBV19 | CASMSPGWFF | TGTGCCAGTATGTCCCCCGGGTGGTTCTTT
14 | . | TRBD1 | TRBJ2-3 | TRBV19 | CASTPTGFTDTQYF | TGTGCCAGTACCCCGACAGGGTTCACAGATACGCAGTATTTT
16 | few | . | TRBJ2-2 | TRBV5-1 | CASSFAGPSGTGELFF | TGCGCCAGCAGCTTCGCGGGCCCCTCGGGCACCGGGGAGCTGTTTTTT
11 | . | . | TRBJ2-3 | TRBV14 | CASSYTDTQYF | TGTGCCAGCAGCTACACAGATACGCAGTATTTT
15 | . | . | TRBJ1-1 | TRBV19 | CASSSQFRVNTEAFF | TGTGCCAGTAGTTCGCAATTCAGGGTCAACACTGAAGCTTTCTTT
18 | . | . | TRBJ2-3 | TRBV7-8 | CASSRGRTGPSSTDTQYF | TGTGCCAGCAGCCGAGGAAGAACAGGCCCTTCTAGCACAGATACGCAGTATTTT
22 | . | TRBD2 | TRBJ2-1 | TRBV10-1 | CASSEPWTPTARGAHTYNEQFF | TGCGCCAGCAGTGAGCCCTGGACCCCGACCGCGCGGGGGGCCCATACCTACAATGAGCAGTTCTTC
15 | . | . | TRBJ1-3 | TRBV7-8 | CASSLREGAGNTIYF | TGTGCCAGCAGCTTAAGGGAGGGGGCTGGAAACACCATATATTTT
12 | . | . | TRBJ2-1 | TRBV5-5 | CASSQGWNEQFF | TGTGCCAGCAGCCAAGGATGGAATGAGCAGTTCTTC
13 | . | . | TRBJ2-1 | TRBV9 | CASSVGTYNEQFF | TGTGCCAGCAGCGTAGGGACCTACAATGAGCAGTTCTTC
14 | . | . | TRBJ1-3 | TRBV6-4 | CASRGAVGGNTIYF | TGTGCCAGCAGAGGAGCGGTGGGGGGGAACACCATATATTTT
13 | . | . | TRBJ2-7 | TRBV14 | CASSQDRIYEQYF | TGTGCCAGCAGCCAAGACCGGATATACGAGCAGTACTTC
16 | . | . | TRBJ1-1 | TRBV18 | CASSPTYGRANTEAFF | TGTGCCAGCTCACCAACTTATGGCAGGGCCAACACTGAAGCTTTCTTT
11 | few | . | TRBJ2-7 | TRBV6-5 | CACSSSYELYF | TGTGCCTGCAGTTCCTCCTACGAGCTGTACTTC
12 | . | . | TRBJ1-3 | TRBV5-4 | CAFRDSGNTIYF | TGTGCCTTCCGGGACTCTGGAAACACCATATATTTT
13 | few | . | TRBJ1-2 | TRBV6-1 | CASGPTRTFGYTF | TGTGCCAGCGGGCCCACCAGGACTTTTGGCTACACCTTC
14 | . | . | TRBJ1-2 | TRBV6-5 | CASSFGRSNYGYTF | TGTGCCAGCAGTTTCGGCCGAAGCAACTATGGCTACACCTTC
13 | . | . | TRBJ1-3 | TRBV2 | CASSGTSGNTIYF | TGTGCCAGCAGTGGTACCTCTGGAAACACCATATATTTT
12 | . | . | TRBJ1-2 | TRBV29-1 | CSGSVANYGYTF | TGCAGCGGGTCAGTAGCTAACTATGGCTACACCTTC
14 | . | . | TRBJ1-5 | TRBV10-3 | CAIRGDISNQPQHF | TGTGCCATCAGAGGGGACATTAGCAATCAGCCCCAGCATTTT
16 | . | TRBD1 | TRBJ1-1 | TRBV5-1 | CASSLGRTGMNTEAFF | TGCGCCAGCAGCTTGGGCCGGACAGGCATGAACACTGAAGCTTTCTTT
14 | once | . | TRBJ2-3 | TRBV11-3 | CASSPGGSTDTQYF | TGTGCCAGCAGCCCGGGTGGTAGCACAGATACGCAGTATTTT
14 | . | . | TRBJ1-3 | TRBV18 | CASSPRGAGNTIYF | TGTGCCAGCTCACCACGGGGGGCAGGAAACACCATATATTTT
14 | . | . | TRBJ2-2 | TRBV11-3 | CASSFDQSTGELFF | TGTGCCAGCAGCTTCGATCAGTCCACCGGGGAGCTGTTTTTT
18 | . | . | TRBJ1-3 | TRBV5-8 | CASSSPGTGLPSGNTIYF | TGTGCCAGCAGCTCGCCGGGGACGGGGTTACCCTCTGGAAACACCATATATTTT
15 | few | . | TRBJ1-1 | TRBV4-1 | CASSQEGRAGTEAFF | TGCGCCAGCAGCCAAGAGGGCAGGGCGGGCACTGAAGCTTTCTTT
16 | . | TRBD1 | TRBJ2-7 | TRBV27 | CASSLRAQGASDEQYF | TGTGCCAGCAGTTTACGAGCACAGGGGGCGTCGGACGAGCAGTACTTC
15 | . | . | TRBJ1-1 | TRBV6-5 | CASSADDSMNTEAFF | TGTGCCAGCAGTGCCGACGACAGCATGAACACTGAAGCTTTCTTT
15 | . | TRBD2 | TRBJ2-3 | TRBV27 | CASTGWTSGSDTQYF | TGTGCCAGCACCGGGTGGACTAGCGGTAGTGATACGCAGTATTTT
15 | . | . | TRBJ1-1 | TRBV2 | CASSYSTGMNTEAFF | TGTGCCAGCAGTTACTCGACAGGCATGAACACTGAAGCTTTCTTT
11 | . | . | TRBJ2-7 | TRBV6-4 | CASPSSYEQYF | TGTGCCAGCCCCAGCTCCTACGAGCAGTACTTC
16 | . | TRBD1 | TRBJ1-6 | TRBV5-3 | CARSWTTGGVNSPLHF | TGTGCCAGAAGCTGGACGACAGGGGGTGTTAATTCACCCCTCCACTTT
14 | once | . | TRBJ1-2 | TRBV5-4 | CASSRQALNYGYTF | TGTGCCAGCAGCCGACAGGCCCTTAACTATGGCTACACCTTC
13 | . | . | TRBJ2-7 | TRBV2 | CASIGQGGYEQYF | TGTGCCAGCATAGGGCAGGGGGGCTACGAGCAGTACTTC
15 | . | TRBD1 | TRBJ1-2 | TRBV27 | CASKAGTGGNYGYTF | TGTGCCAGCAAGGCCGGGACAGGGGGCAACTATGGCTACACCTTC
15 | . | . | TRBJ1-2 | TRBV21-1 | CASRVPGQLNYGYTF | TGTGCCAGCAGAGTCCCGGGACAACTTAACTATGGCTACACCTTC
13 | . | . | TRBJ2-7 | TRBV14 | CASSQESRDEQYF | TGTGCCAGCAGCCAAGAGTCCAGGGACGAGCAGTACTTC
13 | . | . | TRBJ1-2 | TRBV4-1 | CATSRGLNYGYTF | TGCGCCACTAGCAGGGGCCTGAACTATGGCTACACCTTC
15 | . | . | TRBJ2-2 | TRBV7-3 | CASSADGPGTGELFF | TGTGCCAGCAGCGCCGACGGGCCAGGCACCGGGGAGCTGTTTTTT
15 | . | TRBD1 | TRBJ2-7 | TRBV12-5 | CASGLTYGTAYEQYF | TGTGCTAGTGGTTTGACCTACGGGACAGCGTACGAGCAGTACTTC
13 | . | . | TRBJ1-4 | TRBV27 | CASTGFGAEKLFF | TGTGCCAGCACCGGATTTGGGGCGGAAAAACTGTTTTTT